These T cell receptor beta chains were read from a single sample in a study of shared clonotypes between healthy human individuals. This table comes from immunoSEQ multiplex PCR, and its TCRdb copy is limited to in-frame clones, with some not included. Of roughly 1 million clones in the sample, roughly 75% are singletons; the top ten hold about 1.5%. Sequences were obtained from memory CD4+ T cells sorted from blood. These receptors originate from a young man in good health. Each CDR3 is given with its conserved first and last residue. A D gene is named only where the DNA matches it firmly. For some rows the clone size is stated as once, few or many, or as a class when expanded; others skip it.

abundance: .
v_gene: TRBV5-1
j_gene: TRBJ2-3
d_gene: .
CDR3nt: TGCGCCAGCAGCTTGGAGGCAGATACGCAGTATTTT
CDR3aa: CASSLEADTQYF

abundance: .
v_gene: TRBV30
j_gene: TRBJ1-2
d_gene: .
CDR3nt: TGTGCCTGGAGTAACACTGGGGGCTACACCTTC
CDR3aa: CAWSNTGGYTF

abundance: .
v_gene: TRBV25-1
j_gene: TRBJ1-6
d_gene: TRBD1
CDR3nt: TGTGCCAGCTCCGGGACAGGGGTTTCACCCCTCCACTTT
CDR3aa: CASSGTGVSPLHF

abundance: few
v_gene: TRBV5-1
j_gene: TRBJ1-3
d_gene: .
CDR3nt: TGCGCCAGCAGCTTGGGCACCTCTGGAAACACCATATATTTT
CDR3aa: CASSLGTSGNTIYF

abundance: .
v_gene: TRBV6-6
j_gene: TRBJ2-5
d_gene: TRBD2
CDR3nt: TGTGCCAGCAGTTACTCGAGGCAGCGGGGAAAAGAGACCCAGTACTTC
CDR3aa: CASSYSRQRGKETQYF

abundance: .
v_gene: TRBV11-2
j_gene: TRBJ1-1
d_gene: TRBD1
CDR3nt: TGTGCCAGCAGCTTAGAACTCAGGGGGCGAGGTGAAGCTTTCTTT
CDR3aa: CASSLELRGRGEAFF

abundance: .
v_gene: TRBV5-1
j_gene: TRBJ2-7
d_gene: .
CDR3nt: TGCGCCAGCAGCTTACTCAGGGGGGGAGAGCAGTACTTC
CDR3aa: CASSLLRGGEQYF

abundance: .
v_gene: TRBV7-2
j_gene: TRBJ1-1
d_gene: TRBD1
CDR3nt: TGTGCCAGCAGCTGGGACAGGGCCCGAGCTTTCTTT
CDR3aa: CASSWDRARAFF

abundance: .
v_gene: TRBV7-2
j_gene: TRBJ2-7
d_gene: .
CDR3nt: TGTGCCAGCAGCTTAGCGGGTTGGGGATACGAGCAGTACTTC
CDR3aa: CASSLAGWGYEQYF

abundance: .
v_gene: TRBV18
j_gene: TRBJ1-2
d_gene: .
CDR3nt: TGTGCCAGCTCCCCGACCATTGGGGGCCTAATGGACTATGGCTACACCTTC
CDR3aa: CASSPTIGGLMDYGYTF

abundance: .
v_gene: TRBV7-2
j_gene: TRBJ2-7
d_gene: .
CDR3nt: TGTGCCAGCAGTGTGGGGCCAGGGATAATTTACGAGCAGTACTTC
CDR3aa: CASSVGPGIIYEQYF

abundance: once
v_gene: TRBV7-2
j_gene: TRBJ2-3
d_gene: .
CDR3nt: TGTGCCAGCAGCTTACAGGCCCTTTCCACAGATACGCAGTATTTT
CDR3aa: CASSLQALSTDTQYF

abundance: .
v_gene: TRBV6-1
j_gene: TRBJ2-1
d_gene: .
CDR3nt: TGTGCCAGCAGTGAAGGGTGGGGGGCCTACAATGAGCAGTTCTTC
CDR3aa: CASSEGWGAYNEQFF

abundance: .
v_gene: TRBV5-6
j_gene: TRBJ2-7
d_gene: TRBD1
CDR3nt: TGTGCCAGCAGCCGGGACAGGTCAGCCTACGAGCAGTACTTC
CDR3aa: CASSRDRSAYEQYF

abundance: .
v_gene: TRBV6-6
j_gene: TRBJ2-7
d_gene: .
CDR3nt: TGTGCCAGCGAGACGGGGCAGCCATCCTACGAGCAGTACTTC
CDR3aa: CASETGQPSYEQYF

abundance: .
v_gene: TRBV2
j_gene: TRBJ1-1
d_gene: .
CDR3nt: TGTGCCAGCAGCGGAGAGGGGGTTAGCACTGAAGCTTTCTTT
CDR3aa: CASSGEGVSTEAFF

abundance: many
v_gene: TRBV6-1
j_gene: TRBJ2-5
d_gene: .
CDR3nt: TGTGCCAGCAGTGAAGGAATCGTCGAGACCCAGTACTTC
CDR3aa: CASSEGIVETQYF

abundance: .
v_gene: TRBV5-1
j_gene: TRBJ2-3
d_gene: .
CDR3nt: TGCGCCAGCAGCCACACAGCCGGTGGGGATACGCAGTATTTT
CDR3aa: CASSHTAGGDTQYF

abundance: few
v_gene: TRBV5-6
j_gene: TRBJ2-5
d_gene: .
CDR3nt: TGTGCCAGCAGCTTGTCCCAGGGTACCTTGGACCAAGAGACCCAGTACTTC
CDR3aa: CASSLSQGTLDQETQYF

abundance: .
v_gene: TRBV11-2
j_gene: TRBJ2-1
d_gene: .
CDR3nt: TGTGCCAGCAGCTTAGAAAGACTAGGCGATCAGTTCTTC
CDR3aa: CASSLERLGDQFF

abundance: .
v_gene: TRBV7-9
j_gene: TRBJ2-1
d_gene: TRBD2
CDR3nt: TGTGCCAGCAGCTTAGGTTGGCTAGCGGGGCTTCGGGTAGTCAATGAGCAGTTCTTC
CDR3aa: CASSLGWLAGLRVVNEQFF

abundance: .
v_gene: TRBV6-1
j_gene: TRBJ2-1
d_gene: .
CDR3nt: TGTGCCAGCATCATAAGCGGAAACTCCTACAATGAGCAGTTCTTC
CDR3aa: CASIISGNSYNEQFF

abundance: .
v_gene: TRBV10-3
j_gene: TRBJ2-6
d_gene: TRBD2
CDR3nt: TGTGCCACCGCCGGGACTAGCGGGGGCTCTGGGGCCAACGTCCTGACTTTC
CDR3aa: CATAGTSGGSGANVLTF

abundance: .
v_gene: TRBV30
j_gene: TRBJ2-3
d_gene: .
CDR3nt: TGTGCCTGGAGTGTTCTGGAGGGGGGTCATACAGATACGCAGTATTTT
CDR3aa: CAWSVLEGGHTDTQYF

abundance: .
v_gene: TRBV18
j_gene: TRBJ2-7
d_gene: TRBD1
CDR3nt: TGTGCCAGCTCACAATCCAGGACAGGGGCCTCCTACGAGCAGTACTTC
CDR3aa: CASSQSRTGASYEQYF

abundance: .
v_gene: TRBV5-1
j_gene: TRBJ1-1
d_gene: .
CDR3nt: TGCGCCAGCAGCGCACAGGGCCCGAAAGAGGTGGCTTTCTTT
CDR3aa: CASSAQGPKEVAFF